This TCR beta chain stems from a study of blood T cells in healthy people across ages. The CDR3 covers 17 residues. CDR1 and CDR2 from the germline V gene are DFQATT and SNEGSKA (reference sequence). The V and J ends lost 0 bases and 1 base, in that order; junction bases with no gene match: 8. Remarks on this clonotype: The antigen is not known.

Study-level results: Long-lived donors had more naive CD4+ cells and higher diversity than aged donors.

A second about 6 to 11 cycle PCR used barcoded and J-beta primers. A single record per CDR3 protein comes from TCRdb applying MiXCR to the 5' RACE reads. There are fewer than 1 million distinct CDR3 sequences in the sample; around 45% occur only once, and roughly 18% lies in the top ten. V is TRBV20-1 and J is TRBJ2-2; 7 nucleotides match TRBD1. The sample taken for sequencing was blood. This sequence was found in a man in his sixties in good health. The CDR3 nucleotides read TGCAGTGCTAGAGACCGAAAGACAGGGAGGAACACCGGGGAGCTGTTTTTT. Translating it yields CSARDRKTGRNTGELFF.